A selection of T cell receptor beta chains follows, all from one sample in a study of technical replicates of blood from several donors. The data were produced by immunoSEQ multiplex PCR, yet TCRdb's version contains in-frame clones alone and is incomplete. Here the sample spans around 78,000 clones, about 94% being singletons. What was sequenced was T cells isolated from PBMCs. These receptors all stem from a human donor in good health. CDR3s include the opening cysteine and the closing phenylalanine or tryptophan. D genes are given only for firm matches. Clone size is stated in some rows and not others, as once, few, many or a class when expanded.

cdr3_nt | cdr3_aa | j_call | v_call | clone_size | cdr3_length | d_call
TGTGCCAGCAGAATGGGGAGGGCGGCCACCTATGGCTACACCTTC | CASRMGRAATYGYTF | TRBJ1-2 | TRBV28 | NA | 15 | NA
TGTGCCTGGCTCGGGTTCCCCTCCTACGAGCAGTACTTC | CAWLGFPSYEQYF | TRBJ2-7 | TRBV30 | NA | 13 | NA
TGTGCCAGCAGTTACTCGATCGGACAGGGTCCCTACGAGCAGTACTTC | CASSYSIGQGPYEQYF | TRBJ2-7 | TRBV6-6 | NA | 16 | TRBD1
TGTGCCAGCAGCTTGCATGTCAGGTCGCGGGGGGGTAGCACAGATACGCAGTATTTT | CASSLHVRSRGGSTDTQYF | TRBJ2-3 | TRBV5-4 | NA | 19 | TRBD2
TGTGCCAGCAAAAATCCTATCGGGACAGCAGAAAAACTGTTTTTT | CASKNPIGTAEKLFF | TRBJ1-4 | TRBV6-5 | NA | 15 | TRBD1
TGTGCCAGCAGCTCCGTGGACAGCAACACTGAAGCTTTCTTT | CASSSVDSNTEAFF | TRBJ1-1 | TRBV7-3 | NA | 14 | NA
TGTGCCAGCAGTGAACGGACAGGGGGCTACGAGCAGTACTTC | CASSERTGGYEQYF | TRBJ2-7 | TRBV6-1 | NA | 14 | TRBD1
TGTGCCACCAGCACAGGGGGGCTGGCCTACGAGCAGTACTTC | CATSTGGLAYEQYF | TRBJ2-7 | TRBV15 | NA | 14 | NA
TGCAGCGTTGGGGACAGGGGGCTTGGAAACACCATATATTTT | CSVGDRGLGNTIYF | TRBJ1-3 | TRBV29-1 | NA | 14 | TRBD1
TGTGCCAGCAGTTGGGGGGTCCAGCATTTT | CASSWGVQHF | TRBJ1-5 | TRBV28 | NA | 10 | NA
TGTGCCAGTAGTAGCAGGGCCCCCCTCTACGAGCAGTACTTC | CASSSRAPLYEQYF | TRBJ2-7 | TRBV19 | once | 14 | NA
TGTGCCAGCAGCCCTGCAGAAAGGGGGGGCTACACCTTC | CASSPAERGGYTF | TRBJ1-2 | TRBV7-9 | NA | 13 | NA
TGCGCCAGCAGCCACGGAACCGGGACAGGGAACACTGAAGCTTTCTTT | CASSHGTGTGNTEAFF | TRBJ1-1 | TRBV4-1 | once | 16 | TRBD1
TGTGCCAGCAGCTTGGAGGCGGGACAGGGTGATAACTATGGCTACACCTTC | CASSLEAGQGDNYGYTF | TRBJ1-2 | TRBV5-4 | once | 17 | TRBD1
TGTGCCAGCCTCTGGGGGCGGGGGGTCCACAATGAGCAGTTCTTC | CASLWGRGVHNEQFF | TRBJ2-1 | TRBV2 | NA | 15 | TRBD2
TGTGCCAGCAGCTTTTTTTCCGCGGCATCTGGAAACACCATATATTTT | CASSFFSAASGNTIYF | TRBJ1-3 | TRBV5-4 | NA | 16 | NA
TGTGCCAGTAGTAGGAATCCGGGACAGGGAAGCGAGCAGTACTTC | CASSRNPGQGSEQYF | TRBJ2-7 | TRBV19 | NA | 15 | TRBD1
TGTGCCAGCAGCTTGGAAGCAATAGCGGTAGATTTGCGAGAGCAGTACTTC | CASSLEAIAVDLREQYF | TRBJ2-7 | TRBV5-4 | NA | 17 | NA
TGTGCCAGCAGTCTATGGACAGGGGGCGGAGATACGCAGTATTTT | CASSLWTGGGDTQYF | TRBJ2-3 | TRBV6-6 | NA | 15 | TRBD1
TGCGCCAGCAGCACCGGGACAGGGGGCGATTCACCCCTCCACTTT | CASSTGTGGDSPLHF | TRBJ1-6 | TRBV5-1 | once | 15 | TRBD1
TGTGCCAGCAGCCCCTCTTTGGTGTCTAGCGGGGCCGACAATGAGCAGTTCTTC | CASSPSLVSSGADNEQFF | TRBJ2-1 | TRBV7-3 | NA | 18 | TRBD2
TGTGCCAGCAGTTTAAGGGGTCTTCACGAAGCTTTCTTT | CASSLRGLHEAFF | TRBJ1-1 | TRBV28 | NA | 13 | NA
TGTGCCAGCAGTTCTCGCGGGATCACCGGGGAGCTGTTTTTT | CASSSRGITGELFF | TRBJ2-2 | TRBV7-2 | NA | 14 | NA
TGTGCCATCAGTGAGTCGAACAGCCTTCAAGAGACCCAGTACTTC | CAISESNSLQETQYF | TRBJ2-5 | TRBV10-3 | NA | 15 | NA
TGTGCCAGCGGACAGGGGGCTAGGACTGAAGCTTTCTTT | CASGQGARTEAFF | TRBJ1-1 | TRBV5-8 | NA | 13 | TRBD1
TGCGCCAGCAGCTTGGTAGCGGGGGACACAGATACGCAGTATTTT | CASSLVAGDTDTQYF | TRBJ2-3 | TRBV5-1 | NA | 15 | TRBD2
TGCGCCAGCAGGGGGCTACAGGGGCCGGTTGGGCCCCTCCACTTT | CASRGLQGPVGPLHF | TRBJ1-6 | TRBV4-1 | once | 15 | TRBD1
TGTGCCAGCAGTGAAAGACAACGAGTGAGCAATCAGCCCCAGCATTTT | CASSERQRVSNQPQHF | TRBJ1-5 | TRBV6-1 | NA | 16 | NA
TGTGCCTGGACAGGGGCAATCCAAGAGACCCAGTACTTC | CAWTGAIQETQYF | TRBJ2-5 | TRBV30 | NA | 13 | NA
TGTGCCAGCAGGGATAATCACCCTAGTAACGAGCAGTACTTC | CASRDNHPSNEQYF | TRBJ2-7 | TRBV2 | NA | 14 | NA
TGTGCCAGCAGCGGGAGGGCAGATAATGAAAAACTGTTTTTT | CASSGRADNEKLFF | TRBJ1-4 | TRBV6-1 | NA | 14 | NA
TGTGCCAGCCGAATCTCAGGGGGCAGCTATGGCTACACCTTC | CASRISGGSYGYTF | TRBJ1-2 | TRBV28 | NA | 14 | TRBD1
TGTGCCAGCAGCCTCCGACGGGGGGGCCCAGATACGCAGTATTTT | CASSLRRGGPDTQYF | TRBJ2-3 | TRBV27 | NA | 15 | TRBD2
TGTGCCACCAGCAGAGACAGGGTGCGTTCAGATACGCAGTATTTT | CATSRDRVRSDTQYF | TRBJ2-3 | TRBV15 | NA | 15 | NA
TGTGCCAGCAGCTCCGTCAGGGGCAGGGGTCTCCACGAGCAGTACTTC | CASSSVRGRGLHEQYF | TRBJ2-7 | TRBV11-2 | NA | 16 | NA
TGTGCCTGGAGTGGGGGGGGGCAGCCCCAGCATTTT | CAWSGGGQPQHF | TRBJ1-5 | TRBV30 | NA | 12 | NA
TGTGCCAGCAGGAGTAGCTACGAGCAGTACTTC | CASRSSYEQYF | TRBJ2-7 | TRBV6-5 | once | 11 | NA